Presented here are 2 T cell receptor beta chains from one specimen sequenced in a study of cytomegalovirus exposure and HLA in healthy donors. PCR primers comprised 60 Vbeta and 13 Jbeta primers. Assay: immunoSEQ multiplex PCR; the TCRdb copy retains only in-frame clones and omits some. Here the sample spans about 190,000 clones, 75% to 90% being singletons. The material sequenced was PBMCs. Receptors originate from a boy aged 2 to 10 in good health and CMV-seronegative.

This clone was picked up a small number of times. This chain connects TRBV6-1 to TRBJ2-7, with D possibly TRBD1 on 5 matching bases. This CDR3 has 13 amino acids. The V end was cut by 5 bases, the J end by 5 bases, with 13 bases between. CDR1 and CDR2 from the germline V gene are MNHNS and SASEGT. CDR3 bases: TGTGCCAGCAGTTCAGGGCCCGTCGACGAGCAGTACTTC. Residues: CASSSGPVDEQYF.

The table lists this clone with a count of one. The chain has TRBV10-3 and TRBJ1-2, with a weak D call TRBD1 (6 bases). V gave up 8 bases and J gave up 3 bases, with 13 bases separating them. CDR1 and CDR2 from the germline V gene are ENHRY and SYGVKD. There are 13 residues in the CDR3. Written as DNA, the CDR3 is TGTGCCATCCCGGGGGGGGGCGACTATGGCTACACCTTC. It encodes CAIPGGGDYGYTF.